The 17 T cell receptor beta chains below were found in one sample sequenced in a study of shared clonotypes between healthy human individuals. CD45RO-negative, CCR7-selected cells formed the naive CD8 fraction, which excluded terminally differentiated effector memory CD45RA+ cells. Sequencing was performed with immunoSEQ multiplex PCR; in TCRdb, only in-frame clones are kept and a portion is missing. The sample shows around 1.9 million clones, 93% of them seen only once. What was sequenced was naive CD8+ T cells from PBMCs. The origin of the receptors is a man aged 18 to 30 in good health. Some clones in this sample may be carry-over from other donors' samples.

This clone has a single count. This chain joins TRBV9 and TRBJ2-1; 12 bases align to TRBD2. The CDR3 consists of 16 residues. V was clipped by 3 bases and J by 7 bases; unmatched bases: 8. Germline V gene sequence: CDR1 SGDLS, CDR2 YYNGEE. CDR3 loop: CASSGLGLAGLNEQFF. Here the CDR3 DNA reads TGTGCCAGCAGCGGTCTCGGACTAGCGGGATTAAATGAGCAGTTCTTC.

The chain employs TRBV7-6 and TRBJ2-5; D is undetermined. The V gene lost 5 bases and the J gene lost 5 bases, with 18 bases spanning the gap. CDR3 size: 15 residues. CDR1 and CDR2 (germline): SGHVS, FNYEAQ. The CDR3 here is CASSTRPDRKETQYF. In DNA form, the CDR3 reads TGTGCCAGCAGCACCCGCCCGGACCGGAAGGAGACCCAGTACTTC.

This chain uses TRBV7-9 with TRBJ2-7; possible D gene TRBD2, 6 bases. Per germline, CDR1 SEHNR and CDR2 FQNEAQ (reference sequence). V was pared by 4 bases and J by 3 bases, with 19 bases between. CDR3 length equals 16 residues. The DNA for the CDR3 is TGTGCCAGCAGCTCGAGAAGGGGAGGTACGATCTACGAGCAGTACTTC. Translated: CASSSRRGGTIYEQYF.

V and J are TRBV11-2 and TRBJ1-2; maybe TRBD1 (6 bases). Trimming shortened V by 5 bases and J by 7 bases, and 17 bases separated the two germline ends. In germline, CDR1 is SGHAT, CDR2 FQNNGV. The CDR3 has 14 amino acids. The CDR3 loop is CASSTGTLVGGYTF. The CDR3 DNA reads as TGTGCCAGCAGCACAGGGACCCTCGTCGGTGGCTACACCTTC.

The CDR3 sequence: CASSDRGETQYF. DNA for the CDR3: TGTGCCAGCAGCGACAGGGGAGAGACCCAGTACTTC. The V and J genes are TRBV9 and TRBJ2-5; 7 positions agree with TRBD1. V dropped 3 bases and J dropped 4; count of bases not matched to a gene: 0. The germline gives CDR1 SGDLS, CDR2 YYNGEE. The CDR3 is made up of 12 amino acids.

The rearrangement links TRBV28 to TRBJ2-7; D not certain. The CDR3 covers 14 residues. V was trimmed by 6 bases and J by 2 bases, leaving 14 bases between them. The V gene's germline CDR1 is MDHEN and CDR2 SYDVKM. This chain's CDR3 is CASRPQTFTYEQYF. CDR3 bases: TGTGCCAGCAGACCCCAGACGTTCACCTACGAGCAGTACTTC.

Concerning this clone itself: The same CDR3 also results from other DNA sequences found in this sample. The chain recombines TRBV11-2 with TRBJ2-2; the D is unclear. The germline V and J ends were trimmed by 3 bases and 6 bases, with 5 bases remaining between them. The germline CDR1 and CDR2 sequences are SGHAT and FQNNGV. The CDR3 consists of 12 residues. In nucleotides, the CDR3 is TGTGCCAGCAGCTTTCTGTCCGGGGAGCTGTTTTTT. Its protein product is CASSFLSGELFF.

The chain employs TRBV27 and TRBJ2-1; 9 bases match TRBD1. From germline, CDR1 is MNHEY and CDR2 SMNVEV (reference sequence). Losses at the gene ends were 8 bases for V and 5 bases for J; bases not matched to a gene: 7. The CDR3 totals 14 residues. The CDR3 loop reads CASGDRASDNEQFF. The CDR3 coding sequence is TGTGCCAGCGGGGACAGGGCCTCGGACAATGAGCAGTTCTTC.

The chain employs TRBV2 and TRBJ2-2; 9 bases line up with TRBD2. V was pared by 2 bases and J by 6 bases, with 7 bases of the junction left unmatched. The germline V gene has CDR1 SNHLY and CDR2 FYNNEI. There are 16 residues in the CDR3. CDR3 sequence: CASSEWASGKAGELFF. The CDR3 DNA is TGTGCCAGCAGTGAATGGGCTAGCGGGAAGGCCGGGGAGCTGTTTTTT.

The rearrangement links TRBV9 to TRBJ2-2, with TRBD1 identical over 7 bases. The CDR3 spans 16 residues. Germline V gene sequence: CDR1 SGDLS, CDR2 YYNGEE. The junction had 8 bases not matched to a gene; V was cut back by 4 bases and J by 2 bases. CDR3 residues: CASSPRRTGNTGELFF. The CDR3 DNA is TGTGCCAGCAGCCCCCGTCGGACAGGCAACACCGGGGAGCTGTTTTTT.

Remarks on this clone: This specimen includes other DNA sequences encoding the same CDR3. This chain links TRBV28 with TRBJ2-7; possible D gene TRBD1, 5 bases. The ends were cut back, 5 bases at V and 4 bases at J, with 9 bases in the middle. CDR3 length: 12 amino acids. Germline V CDR1 and CDR2: MDHEN, SYDVKM. CDR3 sequence (DNA): TGTGCCAGCAGTCCCAGGGTGTACGAGCAGTACTTC. This gives the protein CASSPRVYEQYF.

This chain joins TRBV5-1 and TRBJ2-7, with 9 bases matching TRBD2. The J segment lost 1 base and the V segment lost 1 base, leaving 9 bases of the junction unmatched. The CDR3 length is 17 residues. In germline, CDR1 is SGHRS, CDR2 YFSETQ. CDR3 in amino acids: CASSLMLAGRDSYEQYF. CDR3 in DNA: TGCGCCAGCAGCTTGATGCTAGCGGGACGGGATTCCTACGAGCAGTACTTC.

In regard to this clone: The same CDR3 also results from other DNA sequences found in this sample. This chain joins TRBV9 and TRBJ2-3, with 9 positions matching TRBD1. The CDR3 runs 15 residues. Germline loops: CDR1 SGDLS, CDR2 YYNGEE. V dropped 3 bases and J dropped 4; count of bases not matched to a gene: 6. The CDR3 loop is CASSEGQGTPDTQYF. The CDR3 DNA reads as TGTGCCAGCAGCGAGGGACAGGGAACGCCAGATACGCAGTATTTT.

This chain connects TRBV15 to TRBJ1-4; a possible D gene is TRBD1 (5 bases). CDR1 is LNHNV, CDR2 YYDKDF, per germline (reference sequence). The CDR3 covers 14 residues. Trimming stripped 6 bases from V and 10 bases from J, with 18 bases between. The CDR3 DNA follows: TGTGCCACCAGGTCTAGACAGATACCTTCAAAACTGTTTTTT. This encodes CATRSRQIPSKLFF.

V is TRBV7-8 and J is TRBJ1-1; 7 bases agree with TRBD1. The CDR3 runs to 15 residues. The germline V gene has CDR1 SGHVS and CDR2 FQNEAQ. V gave up 5 bases and J gave up 5 bases; unmatched junction bases: 11. In nucleotides, the CDR3 is TGTGCCAGCAGCCATGGGGACAGTTGGGAGACTGAAGCTTTCTTT. Protein product: CASSHGDSWETEAFF.

CDR3 sequence (DNA): TGCAGCGCTGGGACAGGCTTAGATACGCAGTATTTT. The encoded protein is CSAGTGLDTQYF. V and J are TRBV29-1 and TRBJ2-3, with TRBD1 identical over 8 bases. In germline, CDR1 is SQVTM, CDR2 ANQGSEA. This CDR3 has 12 amino acids. V dropped 7 bases and J dropped 5; count of bases not matched to a gene: 5.

The rearrangement links TRBV6-1 to TRBJ2-7; no firm D call. From germline, CDR1 is MNHNS and CDR2 SASEGT. Trimming stripped 7 bases from V and 2 bases from J, with 9 bases between. The CDR3 covers 12 residues. CDR3 nucleotides: TGTGCCAGCACAGGCCAGGCCTACGAGCAGTACTTC. This codes for CASTGQAYEQYF.